The clone carrying this T cell receptor (beta chain) has just one count. What it binds is not known. PCR used 60 Vbeta primers and 13 Jbeta primers. Data came from immunoSEQ multiplex PCR; TCRdb stores just in-frame clones and leaves some out. The profile shows roughly 110,000 clones, 55% to 80% of them singletons. This sample was taken from a study of cytomegalovirus exposure and HLA in healthy donors. Background on the study: T cells numbering around 180 million yielded some 120 million unique TCR beta sequences in an earlier analysis. Overall study results and limits: Accurate prediction of HLA-A and HLA-B alleles (for most subjects) was reportedly achieved from TCR beta sequences. In a later analysis, TCR beta V- and J-gene trimming was associated with a missense DCLRE1C variant.

The V end was cut by 7 bases, the J end by 0 bases, with 13 bases between. The CDR3 has 15 amino acids. Germline-derived CDR1 and CDR2 are MDHEN and SYDVKM. This TCR derives from a woman in her 30s in good health and CMV-seronegative. Material: PBMCs. V and J are TRBV28 and TRBJ1-5; D possibly corresponds to TRBD1 (6 bases). The CDR3 spells CASTLGHLSNQPQHF. The CDR3 coding sequence is TGTGCCAGCACCTTGGGACACCTTAGCAATCAGCCCCAGCATTTT.